Listed below are T cell receptor beta chains from one sample, sequenced in a study of T cells in localized non-small cell lung cancer. Generated by immunoSEQ multiplex PCR, the TCRdb table keeps only in-frame clones and is missing some. The data show 15,000 to 20,000 clones, around 89% seen once. This sample comprised peripheral blood mononuclear cells, obtained before any cancer treatment. These receptors all come from a woman aged 35 to 70 with stage III lung adenocarcinoma. CDR3s include the opening cysteine and the closing phenylalanine or tryptophan. The D gene is left open where the match is weak. Not every row has a clone size; where given, it reads once, few, many or a size class.

V	D	size	J	CDR3	DNA
TRBV2	NA	NA	TRBJ2-4	CASGRVKNIQYF	TGTGCCAGCGGCAGGGTTAAAAACATTCAGTACTTC
TRBV7-2	NA	NA	TRBJ1-2	CASSRDSYGYTF	TGTGCCAGCAGCCGAGACAGCTATGGCTACACCTTC
TRBV2	NA	NA	TRBJ1-1	CASIDGNTEAFF	TGTGCCAGCATTGACGGGAACACTGAAGCTTTCTTT
TRBV15	NA	NA	TRBJ2-7	CATSRAQGGYDEQYF	TGTGCCACCAGCAGGGCACAGGGCGGTTACGACGAGCAGTACTTC
TRBV27	NA	NA	TRBJ1-2	CASSLSFGGSNYGYTF	TGTGCCAGCAGTTTATCGTTCGGCGGGTCTAACTATGGCTACACCTTC
TRBV5-1	NA	once	TRBJ1-3	CASSLGVGRLSGNTIYF	TGCGCCAGCAGCTTGGGGGTAGGCCGCCTCTCTGGAAACACCATATATTTT
TRBV6-1	NA	NA	TRBJ2-7	CASSEARDYEQYF	TGTGCCAGCAGTGAAGCGCGGGATTACGAGCAGTACTTC
TRBV6-6	NA	NA	TRBJ2-1	CASSYPEKGNNEQFF	TGTGCCAGCAGTTACCCGGAGAAAGGGAACAATGAGCAGTTCTTC
TRBV7-2	TRBD1	NA	TRBJ1-2	CASSLETGGSYGYTF	TGTGCCAGCAGCTTAGAAACAGGGGGGTCATATGGCTACACCTTC
TRBV27	TRBD1	NA	TRBJ1-6	CASTGQGNSPLHF	TGTGCCAGCACCGGACAGGGGAATTCACCCCTCCACTTT
TRBV6-6	NA	once	TRBJ2-2	CASSYGTGYTGELFF	TGTGCCAGCAGTTACGGGACTGGCTACACCGGGGAGCTGTTTTTT
TRBV30	NA	NA	TRBJ2-7	CAWDAGLYVEQYF	TGTGCCTGGGACGCCGGGCTCTACGTCGAGCAGTACTTC
TRBV6-5	TRBD2	NA	TRBJ2-7	CASSPRTSGGLRSYF	TGTGCCAGCAGCCCCAGGACTAGCGGGGGCCTCAGGTCATACTTC
TRBV4-2	NA	NA	TRBJ1-4	CASSRQENEKLFF	TGTGCCAGCTCCCGACAAGAAAATGAAAAACTGTTTTTT
TRBV7-2	NA	NA	TRBJ1-3	CASSPGENTIYF	TGTGCCAGCAGCCCAGGGGAAAACACCATATATTTT
TRBV16	NA	once	TRBJ1-6	CASSQLAGENSPLHF	TGTGCCAGCAGCCAATTGGCAGGGGAAAATTCACCCCTCCACTTT
TRBV28	NA	NA	TRBJ1-4	CASSTQGSGNEKLFF	TGTGCCAGCAGCACCCAGGGTAGTGGTAATGAAAAACTGTTTTTT
TRBV7-9	NA	NA	TRBJ2-3	CASSLGGPSTDTQYF	TGTGCCAGCAGCTTAGGAGGGCCCAGCACAGATACGCAGTATTTT
TRBV11-2	TRBD2	NA	TRBJ2-1	CASSLAGGSGGQFF	TGTGCCAGCAGCTTAGCGGGAGGATCGGGTGGGCAGTTCTTC
TRBV19	TRBD1	NA	TRBJ2-2	CASVQGGAGELFF	TGTGCCAGTGTACAGGGGGGTGCCGGGGAGCTGTTTTTT
TRBV5-5	TRBD1	NA	TRBJ2-7	CASSFETGTYEQYF	TGTGCCAGCAGCTTCGAGACAGGGACCTACGAGCAGTACTTC
TRBV21-1	NA	NA	TRBJ2-3	CASSKGDTSTDTQYF	TGTGCCAGCAGCAAAGGCGACACCAGCACAGATACGCAGTATTTT
TRBV2	NA	NA	TRBJ1-2	CASGVSSANYGYTF	TGTGCCAGCGGGGTCTCCAGCGCTAACTATGGCTACACCTTC
TRBV14	NA	NA	TRBJ2-2	CASSQARGANTGELFF	TGTGCCAGCAGCCAAGCCAGGGGGGCGAACACCGGGGAGCTGTTTTTT
TRBV2	NA	NA	TRBJ1-4	CASSGGKEEKLFF	TGTGCCAGCAGTGGGGGGAAGGAGGAAAAACTGTTTTTT
TRBV5-5	NA	once	TRBJ2-1	CASSLFAGTNYNEQFF	TGTGCCAGCAGCTTGTTCGCAGGGACGAACTACAATGAGCAGTTCTTC
TRBV28	TRBD1	NA	TRBJ1-1	CASSPLDRGSNTEAFF	TGTGCCAGCAGTCCGTTGGACAGGGGTTCGAACACTGAAGCTTTCTTT
TRBV7-2	NA	NA	TRBJ2-5	CASSLGLLGKTQYF	TGTGCCAGCAGCTTAGGACTCCTGGGGAAGACCCAGTACTTC
TRBV27	TRBD1	NA	TRBJ2-6	CASKRTGGWPGANVLTF	TGTGCCAGCAAAAGGACAGGGGGGTGGCCTGGGGCCAACGTCCTGACTTTC
TRBV7-9	NA	NA	TRBJ2-6	CASSGQLSSGANVLTF	TGTGCCAGCAGCGGACAGCTTTCCTCTGGGGCCAACGTCCTGACTTTC
TRBV6-6	TRBD1	once	TRBJ2-7	CASSNRQGIHEQYF	TGTGCCAGCAGTAACAGACAGGGGATCCACGAGCAGTACTTC
TRBV6-1	NA	NA	TRBJ2-1	CASGTEQFF	TGTGCCAGCGGGACAGAGCAGTTCTTC
TRBV5-6	NA	NA	TRBJ2-7	CASSLLGSDEQYF	TGTGCCAGCAGCTTGTTGGGATCGGACGAGCAGTACTTC